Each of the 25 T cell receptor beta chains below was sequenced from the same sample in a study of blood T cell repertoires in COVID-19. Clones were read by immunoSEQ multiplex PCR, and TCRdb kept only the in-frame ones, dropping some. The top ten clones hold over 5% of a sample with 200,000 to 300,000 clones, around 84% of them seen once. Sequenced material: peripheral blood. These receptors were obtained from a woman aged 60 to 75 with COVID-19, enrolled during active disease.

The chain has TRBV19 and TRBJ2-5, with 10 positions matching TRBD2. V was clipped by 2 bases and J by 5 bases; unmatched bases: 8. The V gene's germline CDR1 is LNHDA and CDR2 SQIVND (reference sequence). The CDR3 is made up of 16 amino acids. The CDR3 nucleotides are TGTGCCAGTAGTATATCTAGCGGGAGCAGGCGTGAGACCCAGTACTTC. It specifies CASSISSGSRRETQYF.

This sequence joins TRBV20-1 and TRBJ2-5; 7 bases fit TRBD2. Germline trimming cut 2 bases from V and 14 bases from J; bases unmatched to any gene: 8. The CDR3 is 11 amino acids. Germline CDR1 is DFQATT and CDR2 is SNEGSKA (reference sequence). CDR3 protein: CSARTRVAGYF. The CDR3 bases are TGCAGTGCTAGAACCCGGGTAGCGGGCTACTTC.

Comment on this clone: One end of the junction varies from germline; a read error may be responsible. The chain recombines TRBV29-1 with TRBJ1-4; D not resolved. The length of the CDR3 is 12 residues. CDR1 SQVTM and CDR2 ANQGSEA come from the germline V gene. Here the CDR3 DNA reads TGCAGCGGCCAATTGGGCGCTGAACAACTGTTTTTT. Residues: CSGQLGAEQLFF.

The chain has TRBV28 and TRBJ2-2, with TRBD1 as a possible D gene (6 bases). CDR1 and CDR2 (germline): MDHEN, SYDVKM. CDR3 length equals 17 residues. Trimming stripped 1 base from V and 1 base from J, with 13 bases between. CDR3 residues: CASSLYSGTQNTGELFF. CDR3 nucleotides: TGTGCCAGCAGTTTATACTCCGGGACACAGAACACCGGGGAGCTGTTTTTT.

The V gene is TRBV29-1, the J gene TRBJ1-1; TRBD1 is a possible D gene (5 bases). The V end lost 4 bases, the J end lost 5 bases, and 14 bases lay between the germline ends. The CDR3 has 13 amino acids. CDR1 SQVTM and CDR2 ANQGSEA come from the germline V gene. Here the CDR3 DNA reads TGCAGCGTTGTGGGGGGATCGAGAACTGAAGCTTTCTTT. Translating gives CSVVGGSRTEAFF. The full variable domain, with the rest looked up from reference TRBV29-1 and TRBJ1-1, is SAVISQKPSRDICQRGTSLTIQCQVDSQVTMMFWYRQQPGQSLTLIATANQGSEATYESGFVIDKFPISRPNLTFSTLTVSNMSPEDSSIYLCSVVGGSRTEAFFGQGTRLTVV.

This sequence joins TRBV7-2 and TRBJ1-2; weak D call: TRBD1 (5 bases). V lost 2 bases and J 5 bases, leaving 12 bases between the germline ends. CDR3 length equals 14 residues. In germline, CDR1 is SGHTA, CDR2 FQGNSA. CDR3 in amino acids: CASSLSPREYGYTF. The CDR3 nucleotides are TGTGCCAGCAGCTTAAGTCCCAGGGAATATGGCTACACCTTC.

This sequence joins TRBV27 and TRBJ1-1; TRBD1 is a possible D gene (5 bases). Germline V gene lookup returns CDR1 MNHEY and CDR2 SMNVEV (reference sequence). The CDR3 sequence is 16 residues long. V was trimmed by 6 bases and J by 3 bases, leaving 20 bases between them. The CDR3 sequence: CASRRGRQGQDTEAFF. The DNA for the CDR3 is TGTGCCAGCAGAAGGGGTCGGCAGGGTCAAGACACTGAAGCTTTCTTT.

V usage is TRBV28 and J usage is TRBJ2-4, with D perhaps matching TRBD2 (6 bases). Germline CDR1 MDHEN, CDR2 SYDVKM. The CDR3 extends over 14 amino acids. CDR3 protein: CAAQGEPGVNIQYF. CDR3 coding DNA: TGTGCTGCACAAGGAGAGCCGGGGGTAAACATTCAGTACTTC.

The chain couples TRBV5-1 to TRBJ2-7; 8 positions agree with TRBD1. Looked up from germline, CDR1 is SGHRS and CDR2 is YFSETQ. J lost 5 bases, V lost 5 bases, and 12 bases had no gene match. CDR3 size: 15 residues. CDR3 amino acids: CASRSQGQGSNEQYF. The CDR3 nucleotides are TGCGCCAGCAGGTCGCAAGGACAGGGATCTAACGAGCAGTACTTC.

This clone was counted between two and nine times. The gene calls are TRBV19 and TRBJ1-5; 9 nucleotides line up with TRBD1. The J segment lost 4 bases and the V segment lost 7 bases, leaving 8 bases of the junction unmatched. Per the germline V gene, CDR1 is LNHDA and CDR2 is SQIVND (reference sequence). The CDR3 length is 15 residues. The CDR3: CASNPTGGKNQPQHF. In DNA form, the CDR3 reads TGTGCCAGTAACCCCACAGGGGGCAAAAATCAGCCCCAGCATTTT.

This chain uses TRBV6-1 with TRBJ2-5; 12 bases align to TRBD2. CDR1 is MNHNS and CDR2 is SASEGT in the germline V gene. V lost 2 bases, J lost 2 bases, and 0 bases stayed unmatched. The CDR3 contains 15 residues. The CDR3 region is CASSELAGGQETQYF. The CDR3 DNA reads TGTGCCAGCAGTGAACTAGCGGGAGGGCAAGAGACCCAGTACTTC.

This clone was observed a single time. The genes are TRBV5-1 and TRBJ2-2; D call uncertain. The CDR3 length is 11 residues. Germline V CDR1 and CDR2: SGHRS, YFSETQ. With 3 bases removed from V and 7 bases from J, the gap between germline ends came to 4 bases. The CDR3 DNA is TGCGCCAGCAGCTACGGCGGGGAGCTGTTTTTT. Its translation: CASSYGGELFF.

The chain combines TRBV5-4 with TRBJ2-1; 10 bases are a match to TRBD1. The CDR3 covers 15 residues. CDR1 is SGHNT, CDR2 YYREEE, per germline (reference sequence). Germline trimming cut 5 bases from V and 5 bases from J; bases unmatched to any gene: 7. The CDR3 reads CASSLGTGANNEQFF. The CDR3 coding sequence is TGTGCCAGCAGTCTTGGGACAGGGGCTAACAATGAGCAGTTCTTC. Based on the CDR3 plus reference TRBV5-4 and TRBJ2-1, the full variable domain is ETGVTQSPTHLIKTRGQQVTLRCSSQSGHNTVSWYQQALGQGPQFIFQYYREEENGRGNFPPRFSGLQFPNYSSELNVNALELDDSALYLCASSLGTGANNEQFFGPGTRLTVL.

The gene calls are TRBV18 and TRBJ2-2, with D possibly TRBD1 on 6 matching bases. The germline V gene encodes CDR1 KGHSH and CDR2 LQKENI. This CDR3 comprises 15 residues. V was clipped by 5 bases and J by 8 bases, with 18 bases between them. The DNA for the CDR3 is TGTGCCAGCTCATCCCGGACAGCGCCAACTGGGGAGCTGTTTTTT. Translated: CASSSRTAPTGELFF.

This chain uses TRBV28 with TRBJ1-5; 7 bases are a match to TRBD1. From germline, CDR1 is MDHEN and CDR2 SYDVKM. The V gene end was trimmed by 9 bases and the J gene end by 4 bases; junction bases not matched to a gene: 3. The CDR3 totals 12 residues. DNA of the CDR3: TGTGCCAGTAGGGGGCCAAATCAGCCCCAGCATTTT. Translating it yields CASRGPNQPQHF. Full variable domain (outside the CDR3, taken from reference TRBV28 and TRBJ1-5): DVKVTQSSRYLVKRTGEKVFLECVQDMDHENMFWYRQDPGLGLRLIYFSYDVKMKEKGDIPEGYSVSREKKERFSLILESASTNQTSMYLCASRGPNQPQHFGDGTRLSIL.

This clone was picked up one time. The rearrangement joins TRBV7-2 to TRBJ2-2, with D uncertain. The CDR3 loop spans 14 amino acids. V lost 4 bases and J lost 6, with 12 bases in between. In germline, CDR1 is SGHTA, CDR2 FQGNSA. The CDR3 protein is CASSYSLGAGELFF. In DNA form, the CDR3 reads TGTGCCAGCAGCTATTCTCTAGGCGCCGGGGAGCTGTTTTTT. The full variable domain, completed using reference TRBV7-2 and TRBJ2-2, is GAGVSQSPSNKVTEKGKDVELRCDPISGHTALYWYRQSLGQGLEFLIYFQGNSAPDKSGLPSDRFSAERTGGSVSTLTIQRTQQEDSAVYLCASSYSLGAGELFFGEGSRLTVL.

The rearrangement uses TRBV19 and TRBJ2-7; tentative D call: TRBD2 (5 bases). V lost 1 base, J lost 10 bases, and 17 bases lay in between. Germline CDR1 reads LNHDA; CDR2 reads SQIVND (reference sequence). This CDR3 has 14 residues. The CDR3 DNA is TGTGCCAGTAGTATAGGGGTTGAGGGAACCCACCAGTACTTC. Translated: CASSIGVEGTHQYF.

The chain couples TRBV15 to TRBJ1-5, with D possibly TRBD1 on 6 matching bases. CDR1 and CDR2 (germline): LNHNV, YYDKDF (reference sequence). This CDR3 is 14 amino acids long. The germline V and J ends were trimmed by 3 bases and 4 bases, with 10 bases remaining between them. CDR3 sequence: CATSRDRSNQPQHF. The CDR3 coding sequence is TGTGCCACCAGCAGGGACAGATCAAATCAGCCCCAGCATTTT.

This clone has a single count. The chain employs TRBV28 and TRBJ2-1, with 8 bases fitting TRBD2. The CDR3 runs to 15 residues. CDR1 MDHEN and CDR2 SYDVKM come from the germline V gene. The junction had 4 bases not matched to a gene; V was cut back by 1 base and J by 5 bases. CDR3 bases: TGTGCCAGCAGTTTATACCAGCGGGAGAACAATGAGCAGTTCTTC. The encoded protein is CASSLYQRENNEQFF.

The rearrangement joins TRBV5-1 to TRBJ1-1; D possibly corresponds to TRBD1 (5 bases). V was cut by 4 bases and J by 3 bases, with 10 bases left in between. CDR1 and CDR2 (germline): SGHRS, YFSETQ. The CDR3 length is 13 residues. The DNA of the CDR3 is TGCGCCAGCAGCGCCAGGGAGGACACTGAAGCTTTCTTT. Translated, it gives CASSAREDTEAFF. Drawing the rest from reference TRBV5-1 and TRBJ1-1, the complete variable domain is KAGVTQTPRYLIKTRGQQVTLSCSPISGHRSVSWYQQTPGQGLQFLFEYFSETQRNKGNFPGRFSGRQFSNSRSEMNVSTLELGDSALYLCASSAREDTEAFFGQGTRLTVV.

CDR3 DNA: TGTGCCAGCAGCACCACGGCGGGACAGGGGCTAGCGGGAGGGGCGAATGAGCAGTTCTTC. It is translated as CASSTTAGQGLAGGANEQFF. This sequence joins TRBV9 and TRBJ2-1; 12 positions match TRBD2. Germline V CDR1 and CDR2: SGDLS, YYNGEE. J lost 7 bases, V lost 4 bases, and 21 bases had no gene match. The CDR3 runs 20 residues.

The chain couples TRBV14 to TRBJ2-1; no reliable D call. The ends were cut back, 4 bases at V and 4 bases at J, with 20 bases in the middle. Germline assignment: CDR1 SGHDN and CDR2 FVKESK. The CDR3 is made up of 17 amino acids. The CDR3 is CASSRSVGAGRYNEQFF. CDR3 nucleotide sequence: TGTGCCAGCAGCCGGTCGGTTGGTGCAGGTAGATACAATGAGCAGTTCTTC. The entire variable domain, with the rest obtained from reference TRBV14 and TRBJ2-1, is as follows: EAGVTQFPSHSVIEKGQTVTLRCDPISGHDNLYWYRRVMGKEIKFLLHFVKESKQDESGMPNNRFLAERTGGTYSTLKVQPAELEDSGVYFCASSRSVGAGRYNEQFFGPGTRLTVL.

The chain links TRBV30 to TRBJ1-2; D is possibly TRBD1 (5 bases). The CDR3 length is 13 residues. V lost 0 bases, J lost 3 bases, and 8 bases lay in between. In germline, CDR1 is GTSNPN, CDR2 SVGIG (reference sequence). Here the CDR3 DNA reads TGTGCCTGGAGTGTAGGCAGGGACTATGGCTACACCTTC. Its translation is CAWSVGRDYGYTF.

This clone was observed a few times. In DNA form, the CDR3 reads TGTGCCAGCTCTCTCAACCAGGAGCAGTACTTC. Protein: CASSLNQEQYF. The chain uses TRBV18 and TRBJ2-7; no clear D gene. V lost 6 bases and J 7 bases, leaving 10 bases between the germline ends. The V gene's germline CDR1 is KGHSH and CDR2 LQKENI. The CDR3 loop spans 11 amino acids.

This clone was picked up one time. This chain's CDR3 is CASSPGTGSVEQFF. CDR3 nucleotide sequence: TGTGCCAGTAGCCCCGGGACAGGGTCAGTTGAGCAGTTCTTC. The chain has TRBV19 and TRBJ2-1; 9 bases fit TRBD1. V lost 6 bases to trimming and J lost 9 bases; unmatched junction nucleotides: 9. This CDR3 is 14 amino acids long. CDR1 is LNHDA and CDR2 is SQIVND in the germline V gene (reference sequence). The variable domain in full, with the rest retrieved from reference TRBV19 and TRBJ2-1, is DGGITQSPKYLFRKEGQNVTLSCEQNLNHDAMYWYRQDPGQGLRLIYYSQIVNDFQKGDIAEGYSVSREKKESFPLTVTSAQKNPTAFYLCASSPGTGSVEQFFGPGTRLTVL.